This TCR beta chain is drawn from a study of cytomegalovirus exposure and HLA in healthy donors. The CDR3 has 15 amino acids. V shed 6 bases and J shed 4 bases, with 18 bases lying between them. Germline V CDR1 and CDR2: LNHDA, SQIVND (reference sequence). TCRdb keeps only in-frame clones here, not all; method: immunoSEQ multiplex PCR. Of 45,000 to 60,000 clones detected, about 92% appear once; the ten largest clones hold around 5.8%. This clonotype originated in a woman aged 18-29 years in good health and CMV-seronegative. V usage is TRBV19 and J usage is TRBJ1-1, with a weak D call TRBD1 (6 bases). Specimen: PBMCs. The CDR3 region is CASRLGRGSITEAFF. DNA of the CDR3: TGTGCCAGTAGGTTAGGCAGGGGATCGATCACTGAAGCTTTCTTT.